Below, one TCR beta chain is given with its context. The data were obtained in a study of blood T cell repertoires in COVID-19. The wider study: Acute and convalescent COVID-19 samples came from the United States, Italy and Spain. PBMCs, B-cell-depleted T cells, or T cells were the source of the cDNA or gDNA that made up the material.

In the source study's methods: Amplification of reference gene primers was used by the study to estimate nucleated cell counts. Sequencing was performed with immunoSEQ multiplex PCR; in TCRdb, only in-frame clones are kept and a portion is missing. V and J calls and clone size follow that table, whereas D and trimming were derived from the DNA. Here the sample spans some 530,000 clones, 70% to 90% being singletons. Germline CDR1 SGHDT, CDR2 YYEEEE. The CDR3 contains 16 residues. V shed 2 bases, J shed 2 bases, and the junction held 5 bases outside the gene matches. Material for sequencing was peripheral blood. This receptor was obtained from a human donor in a cohort sampled during active COVID-19. The chain links TRBV5-6 to TRBJ2-1, with 9 nucleotides matching TRBD2. This CDR3 is CASSFRLAVTYNEQFF. The CDR3 DNA follows: TGTGCCAGCAGCTTCCGACTAGCGGTAACCTACAATGAGCAGTTCTTC.